This T cell receptor beta chain was sequenced in a study of cytomegalovirus exposure and HLA in healthy donors. Study conclusions and caveats: TCR beta V- and J-gene trimming was later associated with a missense DCLRE1C variant. More clonal expansion characterized HLA-associated TCR beta chains than equally common others in a later analysis.

Germline-derived CDR1 and CDR2 are SGHAT and FQNNGV. V was clipped by 1 base and J by 5 bases, with 8 bases between them. The CDR3 length is 13 residues. The PCR made use of 60 Vbeta and 13 Jbeta primers. Method: immunoSEQ multiplex PCR; TCRdb's copy keeps in-frame clones and lacks some. This table has about 130,000 clones, 70% to 85% appearing once. Concerning this clone: Antigen: not known.

The receptor's source is a man in his fifties or sixties in good health and CMV-seronegative. V is TRBV11-2 and J is TRBJ1-2, with D possibly TRBD1 on 5 matching bases. Sample: PBMCs. CDR3 DNA: TGTGCCAGCAGCTTAGGCAGGGAATATGGCTACACCTTC. Translating gives CASSLGREYGYTF.